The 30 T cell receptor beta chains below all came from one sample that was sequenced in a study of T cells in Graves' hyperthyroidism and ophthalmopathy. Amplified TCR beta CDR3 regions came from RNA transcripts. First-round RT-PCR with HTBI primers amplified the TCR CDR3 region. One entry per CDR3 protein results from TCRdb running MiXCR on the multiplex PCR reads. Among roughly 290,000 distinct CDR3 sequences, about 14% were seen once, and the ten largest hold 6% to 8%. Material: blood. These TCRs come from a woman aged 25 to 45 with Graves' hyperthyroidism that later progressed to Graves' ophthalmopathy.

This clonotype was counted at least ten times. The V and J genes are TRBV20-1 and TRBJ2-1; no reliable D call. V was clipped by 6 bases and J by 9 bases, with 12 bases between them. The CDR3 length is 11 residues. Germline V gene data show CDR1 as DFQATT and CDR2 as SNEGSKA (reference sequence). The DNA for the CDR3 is TGCAGTGCCCCCGAGGCCATTGAGCAGTTCTTC. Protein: CSAPEAIEQFF.

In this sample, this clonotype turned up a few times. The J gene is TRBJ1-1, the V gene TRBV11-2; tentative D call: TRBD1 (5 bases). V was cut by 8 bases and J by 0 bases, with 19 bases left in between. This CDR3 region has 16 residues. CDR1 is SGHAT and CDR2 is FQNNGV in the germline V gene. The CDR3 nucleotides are TGTGCCAGCCGCGGGGACTTTCTCCGCATGAACACTGAAGCTTTCTTT. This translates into CASRGDFLRMNTEAFF.

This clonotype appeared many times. The CDR3 nucleotides are TGCAGTGCTACCTTCGGACAGGGCAATGGCTACACCTTC. This sequence encodes CSATFGQGNGYTF. This chain connects TRBV20-1 to TRBJ1-2; TRBD1 matches at 8 bases. V dropped 4 bases and J dropped 6; count of bases not matched to a gene: 7. Per germline, CDR1 DFQATT and CDR2 SNEGSKA (reference sequence). The CDR3 runs to 13 residues.

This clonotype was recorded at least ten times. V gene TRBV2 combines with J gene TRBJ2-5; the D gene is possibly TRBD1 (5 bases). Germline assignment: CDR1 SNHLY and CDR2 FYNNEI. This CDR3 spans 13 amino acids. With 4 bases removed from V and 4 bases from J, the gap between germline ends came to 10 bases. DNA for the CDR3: TGTGCCAGCAGTGCACAGGCCGGAGAGACCCAGTACTTC. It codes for CASSAQAGETQYF.

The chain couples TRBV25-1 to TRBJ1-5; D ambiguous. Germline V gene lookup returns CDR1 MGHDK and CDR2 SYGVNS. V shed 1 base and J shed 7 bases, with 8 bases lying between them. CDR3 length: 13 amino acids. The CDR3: CASSEFQAQPQHF. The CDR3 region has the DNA TGTGCCAGCAGTGAATTTCAGGCACAGCCCCAGCATTTT.

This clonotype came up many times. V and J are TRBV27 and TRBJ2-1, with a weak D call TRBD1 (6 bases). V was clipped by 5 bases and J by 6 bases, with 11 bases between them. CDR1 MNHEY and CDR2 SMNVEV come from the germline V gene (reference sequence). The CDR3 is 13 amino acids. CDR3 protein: CASSILQGNEQFF. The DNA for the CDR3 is TGTGCCAGCAGTATTCTACAGGGCAATGAGCAGTTCTTC.

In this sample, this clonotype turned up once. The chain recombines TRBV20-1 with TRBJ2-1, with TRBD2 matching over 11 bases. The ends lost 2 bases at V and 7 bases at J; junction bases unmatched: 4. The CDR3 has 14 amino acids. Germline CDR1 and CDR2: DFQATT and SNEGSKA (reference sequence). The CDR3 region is CSARPGLAENEQFF. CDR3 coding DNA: TGCAGTGCTAGACCGGGACTAGCGGAGAATGAGCAGTTCTTC.

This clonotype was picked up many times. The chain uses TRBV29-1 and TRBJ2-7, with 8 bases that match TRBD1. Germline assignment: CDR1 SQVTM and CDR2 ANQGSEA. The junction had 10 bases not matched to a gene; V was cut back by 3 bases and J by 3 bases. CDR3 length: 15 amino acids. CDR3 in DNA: TGCAGCGTTGAGGGGTCGGACAGGGAGAGCTACGAGCAGTACTTC. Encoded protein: CSVEGSDRESYEQYF.

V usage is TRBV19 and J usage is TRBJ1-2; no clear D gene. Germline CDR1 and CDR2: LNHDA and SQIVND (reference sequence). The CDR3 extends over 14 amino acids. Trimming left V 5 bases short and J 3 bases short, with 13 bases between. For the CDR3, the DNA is TGTGCCAGTAGTTCGTCCGCGGAATACTATGGCTACACCTTC. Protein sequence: CASSSSAEYYGYTF.

In DNA, the CDR3 is TGCAGTGCTAGAGAAAGATTCCCTAGCGGGAGCCTCTACAATGAGCAGTTCTTC. Protein: CSARERFPSGSLYNEQFF. The V call is TRBV20-1, the J call TRBJ2-1; TRBD2 matches 10 bases. Looked up from germline, CDR1 is DFQATT and CDR2 is SNEGSKA (reference sequence). The CDR3 has 18 amino acids. With 0 bases clipped from V and 3 bases from J, the junction kept 11 bases outside the gene matches.

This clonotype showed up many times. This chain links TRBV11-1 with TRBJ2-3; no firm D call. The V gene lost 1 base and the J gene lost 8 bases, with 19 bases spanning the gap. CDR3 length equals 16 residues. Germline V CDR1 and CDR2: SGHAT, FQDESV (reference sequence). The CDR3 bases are TGTGCCAGCAGCTTAGAAGCTGACACCTTGTGGGGTACGCAGTATTTT. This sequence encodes CASSLEADTLWGTQYF.

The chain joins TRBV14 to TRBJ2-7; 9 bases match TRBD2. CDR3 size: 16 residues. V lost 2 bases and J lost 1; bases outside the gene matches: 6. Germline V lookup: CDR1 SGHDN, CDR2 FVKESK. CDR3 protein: CASSQLLAGPSYEQYF. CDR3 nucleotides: TGTGCCAGCAGCCAATTACTAGCGGGTCCTTCCTACGAGCAGTACTTC.

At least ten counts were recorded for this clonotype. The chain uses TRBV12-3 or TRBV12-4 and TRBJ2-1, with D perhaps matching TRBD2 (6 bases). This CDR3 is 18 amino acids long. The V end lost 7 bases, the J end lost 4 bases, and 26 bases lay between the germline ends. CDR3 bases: TGTGCCAGCAAACTTGGCGGGGCTATCCTATTATCTTACAATGAGCAGTTCTTC. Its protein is CASKLGGAILLSYNEQFF.

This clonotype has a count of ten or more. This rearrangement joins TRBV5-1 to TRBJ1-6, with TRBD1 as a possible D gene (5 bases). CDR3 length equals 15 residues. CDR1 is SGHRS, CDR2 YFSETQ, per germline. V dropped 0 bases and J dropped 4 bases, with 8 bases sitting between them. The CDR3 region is CASSLDDSYNSPLHF. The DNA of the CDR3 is TGCGCCAGCAGCTTGGATGACAGTTATAATTCACCCCTCCACTTT.

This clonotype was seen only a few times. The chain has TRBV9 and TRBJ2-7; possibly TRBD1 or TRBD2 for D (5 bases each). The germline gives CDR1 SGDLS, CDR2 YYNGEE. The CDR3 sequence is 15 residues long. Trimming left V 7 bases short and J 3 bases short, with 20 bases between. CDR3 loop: CASSPLRAGSYEQYF. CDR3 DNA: TGTGCCAGCTCCCCTCTCCGGGCAGGGAGCTACGAGCAGTACTTC.

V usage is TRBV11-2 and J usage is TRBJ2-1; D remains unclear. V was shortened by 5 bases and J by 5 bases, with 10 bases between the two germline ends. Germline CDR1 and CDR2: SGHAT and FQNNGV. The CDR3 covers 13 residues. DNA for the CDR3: TGTGCCAGCAGCCCAAACTATGACAATGAGCAGTTCTTC. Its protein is CASSPNYDNEQFF.

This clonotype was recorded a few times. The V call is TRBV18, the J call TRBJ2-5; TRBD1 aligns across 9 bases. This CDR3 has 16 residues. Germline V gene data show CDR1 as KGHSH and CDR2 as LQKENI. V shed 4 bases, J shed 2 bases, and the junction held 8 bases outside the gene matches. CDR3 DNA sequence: TGTGCCAGCTCACTCGGAAAAGGGACAGGGCAAGAGACCCAGTACTTC. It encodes CASSLGKGTGQETQYF.

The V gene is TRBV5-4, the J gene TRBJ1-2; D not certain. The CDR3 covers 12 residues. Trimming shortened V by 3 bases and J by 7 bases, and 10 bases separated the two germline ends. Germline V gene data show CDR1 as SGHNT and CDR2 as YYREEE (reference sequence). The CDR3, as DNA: TGTGCCAGCAGCTCTGAATTGATTGGCTACACCTTC. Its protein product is CASSSELIGYTF.

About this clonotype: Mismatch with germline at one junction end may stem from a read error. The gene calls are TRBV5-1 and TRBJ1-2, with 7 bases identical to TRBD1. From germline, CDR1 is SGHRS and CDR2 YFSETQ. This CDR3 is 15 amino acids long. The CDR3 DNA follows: TGTGCCAGCAGCTTGGGACAGCCGACCAACTATGGCTACACCTTC. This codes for CASSLGQPTNYGYTF.

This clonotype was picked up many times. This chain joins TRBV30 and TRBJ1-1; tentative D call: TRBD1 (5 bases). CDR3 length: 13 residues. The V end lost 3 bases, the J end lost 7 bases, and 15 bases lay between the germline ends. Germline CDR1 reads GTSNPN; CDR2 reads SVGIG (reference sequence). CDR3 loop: CAWRVGGAGEAFF. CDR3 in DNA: TGTGCCTGGAGAGTCGGCGGGGCGGGTGAAGCTTTCTTT.

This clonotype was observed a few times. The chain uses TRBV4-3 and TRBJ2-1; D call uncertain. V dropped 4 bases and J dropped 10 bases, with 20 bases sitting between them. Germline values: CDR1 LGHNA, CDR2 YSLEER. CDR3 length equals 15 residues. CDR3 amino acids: CASSLRSFQAGEQFF. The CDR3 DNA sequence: TGCGCCAGCAGCCTACGGAGCTTTCAGGCAGGCGAGCAGTTCTTC.

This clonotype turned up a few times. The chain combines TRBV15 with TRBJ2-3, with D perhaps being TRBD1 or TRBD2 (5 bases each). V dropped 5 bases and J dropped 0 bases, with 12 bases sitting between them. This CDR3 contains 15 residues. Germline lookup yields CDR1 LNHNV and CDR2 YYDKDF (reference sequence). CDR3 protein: CATSGPGPSTDTQYF. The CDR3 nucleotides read TGTGCCACCAGCGGGCCGGGACCGAGCACAGATACGCAGTATTTT. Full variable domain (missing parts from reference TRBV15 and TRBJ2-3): DAMVIQNPRYQVTQFGKPVTLSCSQTLNHNVMYWYQQKSSQAPKLLFHYYDKDFNNEADTPDNFQSRRPNTSFCFLDIRSPGLGDTAMYLCATSGPGPSTDTQYFGPGTRLTVL.

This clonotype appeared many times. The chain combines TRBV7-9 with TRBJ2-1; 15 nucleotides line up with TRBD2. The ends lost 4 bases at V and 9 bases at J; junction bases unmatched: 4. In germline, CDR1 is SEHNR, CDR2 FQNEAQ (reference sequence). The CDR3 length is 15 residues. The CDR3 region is CASSSGLAGGVEQFF. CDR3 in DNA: TGTGCCAGCAGCTCGGGACTAGCGGGAGGAGTTGAGCAGTTCTTC.

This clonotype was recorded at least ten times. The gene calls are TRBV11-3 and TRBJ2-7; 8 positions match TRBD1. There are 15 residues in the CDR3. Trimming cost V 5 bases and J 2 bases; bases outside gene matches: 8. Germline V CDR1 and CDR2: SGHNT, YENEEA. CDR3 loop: CASSPWDRRTYEQYF. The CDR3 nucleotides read TGTGCCAGCAGCCCCTGGGACAGGCGGACCTACGAGCAGTACTTC.

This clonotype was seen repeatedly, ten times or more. This chain's CDR3 is CAISAGGGETQYF. DNA of the CDR3: TGTGCCATCAGTGCAGGGGGAGGAGAGACCCAGTACTTC. The chain links TRBV10-3 to TRBJ2-5, with D tentatively TRBD1 (7 bases). V was clipped by 4 bases and J by 4 bases, with 10 bases between them. The CDR3 extends over 13 amino acids. Germline V gene lookup returns CDR1 ENHRY and CDR2 SYGVKD.

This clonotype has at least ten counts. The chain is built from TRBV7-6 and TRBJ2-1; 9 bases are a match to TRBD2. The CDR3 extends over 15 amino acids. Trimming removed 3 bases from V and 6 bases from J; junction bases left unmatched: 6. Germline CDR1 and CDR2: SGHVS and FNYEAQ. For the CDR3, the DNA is TGTGCCAGCAGCTTCGGCGGGAGGGCCGTCAATGAGCAGTTCTTC. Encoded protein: CASSFGGRAVNEQFF.

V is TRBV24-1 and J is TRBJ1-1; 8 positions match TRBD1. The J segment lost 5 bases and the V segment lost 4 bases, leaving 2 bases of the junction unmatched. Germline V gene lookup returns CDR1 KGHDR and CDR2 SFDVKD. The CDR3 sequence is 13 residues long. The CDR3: CATSDRGLTEAFF. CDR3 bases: TGTGCCACCAGTGACAGGGGGCTGACTGAAGCTTTCTTT.

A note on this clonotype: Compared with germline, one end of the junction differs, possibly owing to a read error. CDR3 loop: CASSVGGSAYQQYF. CDR3 bases: TGTGCCAGCAGCGTAGGAGGTAGCGCCTACCAGCAGTACTTC. The chain links TRBV9 to TRBJ2-7, with a tentative D call TRBD2 (5 bases). The V gene's germline CDR1 is SGDLS and CDR2 YYNGEE. The CDR3 sequence is 14 residues long.

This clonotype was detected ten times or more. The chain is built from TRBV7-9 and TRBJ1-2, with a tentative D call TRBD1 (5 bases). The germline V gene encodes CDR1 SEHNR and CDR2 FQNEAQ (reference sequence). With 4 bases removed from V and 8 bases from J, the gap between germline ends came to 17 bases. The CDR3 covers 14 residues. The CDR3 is CASSSGLRVGGYTF. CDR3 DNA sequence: TGTGCCAGCAGCTCGGGACTGCGTGTGGGAGGCTACACCTTC. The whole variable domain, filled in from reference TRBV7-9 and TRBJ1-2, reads DTGVSQNPRHKITKRGQNVTFRCDPISEHNRLYWYRQTLGQGPEFLTYFQNEAQLEKSRLLSDRFSAERPKGSFSTLEIQRTEQGDSAMYLCASSSGLRVGGYTFGSGTRLTVV.

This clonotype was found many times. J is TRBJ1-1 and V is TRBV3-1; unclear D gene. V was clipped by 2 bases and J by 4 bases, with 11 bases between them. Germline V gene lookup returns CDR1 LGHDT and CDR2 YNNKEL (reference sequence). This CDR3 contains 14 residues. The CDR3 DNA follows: TGTGCCAGCAGCCAATTTGCCAGGATCACTGAAGCTTTCTTT. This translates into CASSQFARITEAFF.